These T cell receptor beta chains were read from a single sample in a study. TCRdb re-called the RT-PCR reads through MiXCR, storing one row per CDR3 protein. The table lists about 680,000 distinct CDR3 sequences, 11% to 15% of them singletons, with roughly 3.9% in the top ten. Sequences were obtained from memory CD4+ T cells from blood. These receptor sequences come from a female donor in good health, serving as a healthy control. Each CDR3 is given with its conserved first and last residue. A D gene is named only where the DNA matches it firmly. Where a row states a size, it is once, few, many or the class of an expanded clone; other rows omit it.

j_call v_call clone_size d_call cdr3_aa cdr3_nt
TRBJ2-1 TRBV7-2 few NA CASSRKGTAGAYNEQFF TGTGCCAGCAGCCGAAAGGGGACAGCGGGCGCTTACAATGAGCAGTTCTTC
TRBJ2-1 TRBV20-1 NA NA CSARELRDSSYNEQFF TGCAGTGCTAGAGAGCTCCGGGACTCATCCTACAATGAGCAGTTCTTC
TRBJ1-5 TRBV19 once NA CASSPQVDQPQHF TGTGCCAGTAGTCCCCAGGTTGATCAGCCCCAGCATTTT
TRBJ2-7 TRBV7-2 many NA CASSVDRTHAGEQYF TGTGCCAGCAGCGTGGACAGAACCCATGCGGGGGAGCAGTACTTC
TRBJ2-3 TRBV12-3/TRBV12-4 many NA CASSLGGGGTTRTDTQYF TGTGCCAGCAGTTTGGGGGGTGGAGGTACCACACGCACAGATACGCAGTATTTT
TRBJ2-3 TRBV7-9 few NA CASSLDGVTGDTQYF TGTGCCAGCAGCTTAGACGGTGTTACGGGCGATACGCAGTATTTT
TRBJ2-3 TRBV9 few TRBD2 CASSLRTSGRDTQYF TGTGCCAGCAGCCTACGGACTAGCGGGAGGGATACGCAGTATTTT
TRBJ1-5 TRBV6-6 few NA CASSYSWGGAVSNQPQHF TGTGCCAGCAGTTACTCGTGGGGGGGGGCGGTGAGCAATCAGCCCCAGCATTTT
TRBJ1-1 TRBV7-2 NA NA CASSWNTPGTEAFF TGTGCCAGCAGCTGGAACACCCCGGGGACTGAAGCTTTCTTT
TRBJ1-5 TRBV12-3/TRBV12-4 many NA CASSLGNQPQHF TGTGCCAGCAGTTTAGGCAATCAGCCCCAGCATTTT
TRBJ1-1 TRBV11-1 few NA CASSIRVHQGAEAFF TGTGCCAGCAGCATCCGGGTTCACCAAGGCGCTGAAGCTTTCTTT
TRBJ2-6 TRBV7-3 NA NA CASSAKTTGSGANVLTF TGTGCCAGCAGCGCGAAAACCACAGGGTCCGGGGCCAACGTCCTGACTTTC
TRBJ1-1 TRBV7-2 many NA CASSLAGVTEAFF TGTGCCAGCAGTCTAGCGGGGGTAACTGAAGCTTTCTTT
TRBJ1-5 TRBV7-8 few NA CASTLDGSFNQPQHF TGTGCCAGCACCTTGGACGGAAGTTTCAATCAGCCCCAGCATTTT
TRBJ1-3 TRBV12-3/TRBV12-4 NA NA CAGRTASSGNTIYF TGTGCCGGCAGGACAGCCAGTTCTGGAAACACCATATATTTT
TRBJ1-1 TRBV6-5 many NA CASSYSNGYSVNTEAFF TGTGCCAGCAGTTACTCGAACGGATATTCGGTGAACACTGAAGCTTTCTTT
TRBJ2-5 TRBV20-1 many NA CSAPLPGRETQYF TGCAGTGCCCCCCTCCCGGGTCGGGAGACCCAGTACTTC
TRBJ2-1 TRBV7-9 many NA CAGAQISYNEQFF TGTGCCGGCGCACAGATCTCCTACAATGAGCAGTTCTTC
TRBJ2-1 TRBV30 many TRBD2 CAWSYQGTSGYNEQFF TGTGCCTGGAGTTACCAAGGGACTAGCGGCTACAATGAGCAGTTCTTC
TRBJ1-1 TRBV6-5 few NA CASTSGGGRNMNTEAFF TGTGCCAGCACGTCGGGCGGGGGTCGTAATATGAACACTGAAGCTTTCTTT
TRBJ1-2 TRBV20-1 NA TRBD1 CSANPGTGGNYGYTF TGCAGTGCTAACCCGGGGACAGGGGGTAACTATGGCTACACCTTC
TRBJ2-7 TRBV7-2 few NA CASSSELGSGGRF TGTGCCAGCAGCTCCGAGTTAGGAAGCGGAGGCCGCTTC
TRBJ1-1 TRBV12-3/TRBV12-4 few NA CASSKTALMNTEAFF TGTGCCAGCAGTAAGACAGCCTTGATGAACACTGAAGCTTTCTTT
TRBJ2-1 TRBV4-3 few TRBD2 CASSHQSGAYNEQFF TGCGCCAGCAGCCACCAAAGCGGGGCCTACAATGAGCAGTTCTTC
TRBJ1-2 TRBV25-1 few TRBD1 CASSESGTGNYGYTF TGTGCCAGCAGTGAGTCCGGGACAGGCAACTATGGCTACACCTTC
TRBJ2-7 TRBV7-2 NA NA CASSLSIWGSYEQYF TGTGCCAGCAGCTTATCCATTTGGGGGTCCTACGAGCAGTACTTC
TRBJ1-2 TRBV3-1 NA NA CASSQDLPTYGYTF TGTGCCAGCAGCCAAGATCTGCCGACCTATGGCTACACCTTC
TRBJ2-1 TRBV5-1 NA TRBD2 CASSSQTLAGGEQFF TGCGCCAGCAGCTCCCAAACCCTAGCGGGAGGGGAGCAGTTCTTC
TRBJ1-2 TRBV11-3 few TRBD1 CASSSSSKLPGQPIYGYTF TGTGCCAGCAGCTCCTCATCAAAACTCCCGGGACAGCCCATCTATGGCTACACCTTC
TRBJ1-1 TRBV27 few NA CASRRKSYENTEAFF TGTGCCAGCAGGAGGAAGTCCTACGAGAACACTGAAGCTTTCTTT
TRBJ1-5 TRBV6-5 few NA CASRPGVGSNQPQHF TGTGCCAGCAGACCTGGTGTCGGTAGCAATCAGCCCCAGCATTTT
TRBJ2-7 TRBV28 few TRBD2 CASSFRAGNYEQYF TGTGCCAGCAGTTTCCGAGCGGGAAACTACGAGCAGTACTTC
TRBJ2-5 TRBV7-8 few NA CASSLVVFSGIGTQETQYF TGTGCCAGCAGCTTAGTCGTATTCTCAGGGATTGGCACCCAAGAGACCCAGTACTTC
TRBJ2-7 TRBV30 few TRBD2 CAWNGLGVSNEQYF TGTGCCTGGAACGGACTAGGAGTGTCAAACGAGCAGTACTTC
TRBJ2-1 TRBV2 NA TRBD2 CASSEGLAAYNEQFF TGTGCCAGCAGTGAGGGACTAGCGGCCTACAATGAGCAGTTCTTC
TRBJ2-1 TRBV7-2 NA TRBD2 CASSVGDSGGLNEQFF TGTGCCAGCAGCGTAGGGGATAGCGGGGGACTAAATGAGCAGTTCTTC
TRBJ2-1 TRBV7-2 NA TRBD2 CASSPPPLRGGPDNEQFF TGTGCCAGCAGCCCTCCCCCCCTGCGGGGGGGCCCCGACAATGAGCAGTTCTTC
TRBJ2-5 TRBV7-2 few TRBD2 CASSPRRGGGIRETQYF TGTGCCAGCAGCCCCCGGAGGGGCGGGGGGATAAGAGAGACCCAGTACTTC
TRBJ2-4 TRBV15 many NA CATSRAPEGIQYF TGTGCCACCAGCAGAGCTCCCGAAGGCATTCAGTACTTC
TRBJ2-3 TRBV7-9 few TRBD2 CASSSSGGRFTDTQYF TGTGCCAGCAGCTCATCTGGCGGGAGGTTCACAGATACGCAGTATTTT
TRBJ2-7 TRBV4-1 many TRBD2 CASSQERGLAGLEQYF TGCGCCAGCAGCCAAGAACGGGGACTAGCGGGACTCGAGCAGTACTTC
TRBJ2-5 TRBV5-6 many NA CASSSATGSPHYF TGTGCCAGCAGCTCGGCCACCGGGTCCCCGCATTACTTC
TRBJ2-1 TRBV7-9 few TRBD2 CASSPIAAGEGEQFF TGTGCCAGCAGCCCCATCGCAGCGGGAGAGGGTGAGCAGTTCTTC
TRBJ2-1 TRBV12-3/TRBV12-4 few TRBD2 CAISGRGSYNEQFF TGTGCGATCTCCGGGAGGGGCTCCTACAATGAGCAGTTCTTC
TRBJ1-1 TRBV3-1 few NA CASSSHFGEAFF TGTGCCAGCAGCTCGCACTTCGGGGAAGCTTTCTTT
TRBJ1-4 TRBV7-9 few NA CASSEPAGETNEKLFF TGTGCCAGCAGCGAACCCGCAGGAGAGACTAATGAAAAACTGTTTTTT
TRBJ1-5 TRBV29-1 NA TRBD1 CSVEGQGNQPQHF TGCAGCGTTGAAGGACAGGGTAATCAGCCCCAGCATTTT
TRBJ2-1 TRBV6-2/TRBV6-3 NA NA CASSQSHYLGQFF TGTGCCAGCAGTCAGTCCCACTATCTAGGGCAGTTCTTC
TRBJ1-2 TRBV6-5 many NA CASRPGGRYGYTF TGTGCCAGTCGCCCGGGGGGACGCTATGGCTACACCTTC
TRBJ2-1 TRBV5-1 many NA CASSLGSYNEQFF TGTGCCAGCAGCTTAGGGTCCTACAATGAGCAGTTCTTC
TRBJ1-2 TRBV5-5 NA TRBD1 CASSLGTGESSGYTF TGTGCCAGCAGCTTGGGGACAGGGGAGTCCTCCGGCTACACCTTC
TRBJ2-6 TRBV12-3/TRBV12-4 NA NA CASKFTTGGANVLTF TGTGCCAGCAAGTTCACCACCGGCGGGGCCAACGTCCTGACTTTC
TRBJ2-1 TRBV10-3 few NA CAISEKSSEQFF TGTGCCATCAGTGAGAAGTCCTCTGAGCAGTTCTTC
TRBJ2-5 TRBV29-1 NA NA CSANGGEETQYF TGCAGCGCAAACGGCGGGGAAGAGACCCAGTACTTC
TRBJ2-5 TRBV6-1 NA NA CASTLNGGGETQYF TGTGCCAGCACCCTCAACGGAGGCGGAGAGACCCAGTACTTC
TRBJ1-4 TRBV6-5 many NA CASSYSQGFNEKLFF TGTGCCAGCAGTTACTCTCAGGGGTTTAATGAAAAACTGTTTTTT
TRBJ2-5 TRBV5-1 few NA CASSLYRETQYF TGCGCCAGCAGCTTGTATCGGGAGACCCAGTACTTC
TRBJ2-3 TRBV20-1 many NA CSALQGIWGADTQYF TGCAGTGCGTTGCAGGGGATTTGGGGCGCAGATACGCAGTATTTT
TRBJ2-5 TRBV5-1 NA TRBD1 CASSLGQGAIGETQYF TGCGCCAGCAGCTTGGGACAGGGGGCGATAGGGGAGACCCAGTACTTC
TRBJ1-6 TRBV28 few NA CASSDPGGRVSPLHF TGTGCCAGCAGCGACCCCGGGGGGCGTGTTTCACCCCTCCACTTT